Listed below are T cell receptor beta chains from one sample, sequenced in a study of cytomegalovirus exposure and HLA in healthy donors. Measured with immunoSEQ multiplex PCR; TCRdb has only the in-frame clones, and not every one. The data show about 120,000 clones, with approximately 89% seen just once and around 2% held by the top ten. The source material was PBMCs. These receptors originate from a man aged 18 to 35 in good health and CMV-seronegative. Both conserved end residues are part of each CDR3. Some rows mark clone size as missing; the rest say once, few, many or name a class of expanded clone.

v_call | clone_size | cdr3_aa
TRBV6-4 | . | CASSDGTGGYGYTF
TRBV6-5 | once | CASSYSGGKYYEQYF
TRBV5-4 | . | CASSRPEGGYTF
TRBV4-1 | . | CASSPTEGAGTEAFF
TRBV6-6 | . | CASRLHEDIQETQYF
TRBV7-2 | . | CASSPLAGGPSYNEQFF
TRBV19 | . | CASSRDREIHQPQHF
TRBV14 | . | CASSQTRTSGLPYEQYF
TRBV9 | . | CASSVNTGTAVYEQYF
TRBV5-1 | . | CASSQDRANEKLFF
TRBV5-4 | once | CASSPMTSTDTQYF
TRBV28 | . | CASRAGLMDEQYF
TRBV30 | . | CAWKYSTLDGNTIYF
TRBV6-5 | . | CASSRTPYTGELFF
TRBV13 | . | CASSHPGTADNEQFF
TRBV5-6 | . | CASSFRGQGSYEQYF
TRBV28 | . | CASRTQGKGYELFF